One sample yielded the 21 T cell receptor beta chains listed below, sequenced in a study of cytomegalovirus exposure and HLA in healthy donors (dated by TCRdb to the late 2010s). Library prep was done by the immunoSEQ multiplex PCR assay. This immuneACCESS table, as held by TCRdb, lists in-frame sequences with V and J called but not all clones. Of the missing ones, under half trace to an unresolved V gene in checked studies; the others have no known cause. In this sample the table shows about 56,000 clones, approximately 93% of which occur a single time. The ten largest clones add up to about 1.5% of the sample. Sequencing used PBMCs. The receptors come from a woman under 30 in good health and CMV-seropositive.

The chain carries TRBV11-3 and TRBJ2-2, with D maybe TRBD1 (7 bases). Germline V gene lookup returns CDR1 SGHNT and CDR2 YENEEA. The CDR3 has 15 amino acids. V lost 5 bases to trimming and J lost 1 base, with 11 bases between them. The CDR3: CASSPRGENTGELFF. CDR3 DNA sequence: TGTGCCAGCAGCCCCAGGGGGGAGAACACCGGGGAGCTGTTTTTT.

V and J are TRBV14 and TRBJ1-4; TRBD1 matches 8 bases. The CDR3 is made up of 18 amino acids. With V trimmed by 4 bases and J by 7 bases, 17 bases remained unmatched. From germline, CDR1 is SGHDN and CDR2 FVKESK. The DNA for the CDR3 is TGTGCCAGCAGCCGCGGCATAAAACAGCAGGGGGCGGGTGAAAAACTGTTTTTT. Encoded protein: CASSRGIKQQGAGEKLFF.

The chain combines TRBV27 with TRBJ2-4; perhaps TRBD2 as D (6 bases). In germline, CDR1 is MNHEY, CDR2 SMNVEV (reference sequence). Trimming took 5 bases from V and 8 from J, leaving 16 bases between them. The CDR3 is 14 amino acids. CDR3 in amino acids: CASSLGGTPHIQYF. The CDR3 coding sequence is TGTGCCAGCAGTCTAGGAGGGACCCCCCACATTCAGTACTTC.

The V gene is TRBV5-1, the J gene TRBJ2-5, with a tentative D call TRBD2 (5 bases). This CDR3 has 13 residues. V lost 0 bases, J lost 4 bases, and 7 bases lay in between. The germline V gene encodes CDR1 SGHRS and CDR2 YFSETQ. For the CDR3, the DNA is TGCGCCAGCAGCTTGGCAGGAGGAGAGACCCAGTACTTC. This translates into CASSLAGGETQYF.

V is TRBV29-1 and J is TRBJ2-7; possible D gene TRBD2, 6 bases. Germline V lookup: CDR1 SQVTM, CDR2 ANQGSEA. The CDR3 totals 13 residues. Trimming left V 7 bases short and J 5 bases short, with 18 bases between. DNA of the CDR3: TGCAGCGGGTCGGAGGGTCTGAGGAACGAGCAGTACTTC. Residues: CSGSEGLRNEQYF.

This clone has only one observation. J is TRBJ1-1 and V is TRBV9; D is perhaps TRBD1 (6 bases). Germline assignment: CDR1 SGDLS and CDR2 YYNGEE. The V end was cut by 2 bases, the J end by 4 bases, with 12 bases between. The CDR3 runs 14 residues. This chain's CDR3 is CASSVREQGTEAFF. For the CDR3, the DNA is TGTGCCAGCAGCGTCAGGGAACAGGGCACTGAAGCTTTCTTT.

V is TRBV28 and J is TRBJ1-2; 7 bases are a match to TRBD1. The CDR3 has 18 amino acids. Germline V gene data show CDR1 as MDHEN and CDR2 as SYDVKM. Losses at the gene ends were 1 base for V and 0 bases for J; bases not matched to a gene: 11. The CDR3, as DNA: TGTGCCAGCAGTTTATTCGGCAGGGGGACCGGATCTAACTATGGCTACACCTTC. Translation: CASSLFGRGTGSNYGYTF.

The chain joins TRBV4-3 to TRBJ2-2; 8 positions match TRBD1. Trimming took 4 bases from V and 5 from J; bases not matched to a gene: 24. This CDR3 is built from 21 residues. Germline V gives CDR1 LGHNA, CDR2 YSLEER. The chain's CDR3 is CASSPYGQGFFGVGKTGELFF. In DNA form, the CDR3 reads TGCGCCAGCAGCCCGTACGGACAGGGTTTTTTTGGAGTTGGTAAAACCGGGGAGCTGTTTTTT.

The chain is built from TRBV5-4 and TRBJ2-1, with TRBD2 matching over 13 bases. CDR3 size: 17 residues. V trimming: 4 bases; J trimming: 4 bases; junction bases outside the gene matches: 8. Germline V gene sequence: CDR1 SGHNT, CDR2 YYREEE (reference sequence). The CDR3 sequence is CASSMSGTSGVYNEQFF. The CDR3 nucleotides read TGTGCCAGCAGCATGTCCGGGACTAGCGGGGTATACAATGAGCAGTTCTTC.

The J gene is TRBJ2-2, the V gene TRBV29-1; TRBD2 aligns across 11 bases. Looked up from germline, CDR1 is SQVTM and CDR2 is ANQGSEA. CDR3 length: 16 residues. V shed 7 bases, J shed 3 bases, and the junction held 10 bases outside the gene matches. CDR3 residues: CSAEASGGRDTGELFF. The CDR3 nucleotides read TGCAGCGCCGAGGCTAGCGGGGGGCGGGACACCGGGGAGCTGTTTTTT.

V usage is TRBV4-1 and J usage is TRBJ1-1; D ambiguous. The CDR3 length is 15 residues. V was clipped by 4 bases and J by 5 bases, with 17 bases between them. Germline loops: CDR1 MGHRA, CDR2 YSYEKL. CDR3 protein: CASSLGSGGVTEAFF. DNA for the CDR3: TGCGCCAGCAGCCTCGGATCTGGCGGAGTGACTGAAGCTTTCTTT.

Here the CDR3 DNA reads TGTGCCAGCAGCTTATTTACAGATGAAAAACTGTTTTTT. It encodes CASSLFTDEKLFF. V usage is TRBV7-9 and J usage is TRBJ1-4; no firm D call. Trimming took off 2 bases at V and 6 bases at J, with 7 bases between the two ends. Germline V gene data show CDR1 as SEHNR and CDR2 as FQNEAQ (reference sequence). The CDR3 is 13 amino acids.

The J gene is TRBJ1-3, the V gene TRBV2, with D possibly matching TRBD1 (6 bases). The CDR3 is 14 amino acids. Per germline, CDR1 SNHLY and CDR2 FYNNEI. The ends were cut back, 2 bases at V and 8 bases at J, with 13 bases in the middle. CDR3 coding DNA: TGTGCCAGCAGTGAATATCTGGGGGCAGACACCATATATTTT. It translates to CASSEYLGADTIYF.

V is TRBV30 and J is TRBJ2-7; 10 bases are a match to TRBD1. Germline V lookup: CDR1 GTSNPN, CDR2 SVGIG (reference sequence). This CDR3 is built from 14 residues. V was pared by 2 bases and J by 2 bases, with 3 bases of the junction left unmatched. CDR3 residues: CAWSSGTGAYEQYF. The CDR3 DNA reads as TGTGCCTGGAGTTCCGGGACAGGGGCCTACGAGCAGTACTTC. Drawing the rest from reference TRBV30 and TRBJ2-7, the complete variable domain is SQTIHQWPATLVQPVGSPLSLECTVEGTSNPNLYWYRQAAGRGLQLLFYSVGIGQISSEVPQNLSASRPQDRQFILSSKKLLLSDSGFYLCAWSSGTGAYEQYFGPGTRLTVT.

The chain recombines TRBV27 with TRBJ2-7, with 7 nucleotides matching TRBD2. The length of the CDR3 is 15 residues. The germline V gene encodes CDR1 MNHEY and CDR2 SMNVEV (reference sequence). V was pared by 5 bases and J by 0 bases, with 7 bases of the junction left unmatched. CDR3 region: CASSVLARSSYEQYF. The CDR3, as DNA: TGTGCCAGCAGTGTACTAGCGAGGAGCTCCTACGAGCAGTACTTC.

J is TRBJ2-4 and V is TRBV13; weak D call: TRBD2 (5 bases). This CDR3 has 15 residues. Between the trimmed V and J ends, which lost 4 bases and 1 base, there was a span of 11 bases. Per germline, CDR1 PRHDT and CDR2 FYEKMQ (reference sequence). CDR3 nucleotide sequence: TGTGCCAGCAGCTCTGCCCGAGGGGCCAAAAACATTCAGTACTTC. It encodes CASSSARGAKNIQYF.

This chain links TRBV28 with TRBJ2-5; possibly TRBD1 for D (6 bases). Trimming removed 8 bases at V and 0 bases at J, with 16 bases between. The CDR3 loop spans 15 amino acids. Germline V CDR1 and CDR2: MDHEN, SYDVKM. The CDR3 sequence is CASRTGTLYQETQYF. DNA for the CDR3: TGTGCCAGCCGAACCGGGACACTGTACCAAGAGACCCAGTACTTC.

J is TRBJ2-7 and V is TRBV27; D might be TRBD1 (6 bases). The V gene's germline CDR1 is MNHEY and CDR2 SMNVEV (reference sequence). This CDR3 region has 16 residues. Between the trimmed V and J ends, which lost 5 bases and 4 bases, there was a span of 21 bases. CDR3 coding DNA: TGTGCCAGCAGTAAAACTCGGGACACCAGTAGGTACGAGCAGTACTTC. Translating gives CASSKTRDTSRYEQYF.

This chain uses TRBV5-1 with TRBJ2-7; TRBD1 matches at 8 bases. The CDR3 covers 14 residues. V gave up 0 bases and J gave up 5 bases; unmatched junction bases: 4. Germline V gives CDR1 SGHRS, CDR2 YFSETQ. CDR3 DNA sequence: TGCGCCAGCAGCTTGGACAGGGGGTTGAACGAGCAGTACTTC. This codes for CASSLDRGLNEQYF.

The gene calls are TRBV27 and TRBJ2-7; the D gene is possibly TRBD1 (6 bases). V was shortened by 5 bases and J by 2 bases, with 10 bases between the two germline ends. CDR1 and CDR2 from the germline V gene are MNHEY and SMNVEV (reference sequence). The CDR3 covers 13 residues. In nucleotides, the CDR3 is TGTGCCAGCAGTGCAACAGGGACCTACGAGCAGTACTTC. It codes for CASSATGTYEQYF.

The CDR3 sequence is CASSYSRTYNSPLHF. For the CDR3, the DNA is TGTGCCAGCAGTTACTCGAGGACTTATAATTCACCCCTCCACTTT. The chain carries TRBV6-5 and TRBJ1-6; D is undetermined. The CDR3 has 15 residues. Germline assignment: CDR1 MNHEY and CDR2 SVGAGI. V dropped 0 bases and J dropped 4 bases, with 7 bases sitting between them.